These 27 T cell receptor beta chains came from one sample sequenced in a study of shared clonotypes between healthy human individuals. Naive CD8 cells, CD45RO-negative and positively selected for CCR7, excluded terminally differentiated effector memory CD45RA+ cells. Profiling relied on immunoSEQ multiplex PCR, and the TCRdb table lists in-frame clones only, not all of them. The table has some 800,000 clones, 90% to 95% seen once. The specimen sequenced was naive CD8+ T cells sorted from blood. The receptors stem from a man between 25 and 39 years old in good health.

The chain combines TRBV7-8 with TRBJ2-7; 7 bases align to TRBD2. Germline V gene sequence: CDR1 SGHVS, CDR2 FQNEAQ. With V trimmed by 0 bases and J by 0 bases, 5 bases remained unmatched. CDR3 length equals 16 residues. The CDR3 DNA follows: TGTGCCAGCAGCTTAGCAGCGGGATTCCGCTCCTACGAGCAGTACTTC. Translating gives CASSLAAGFRSYEQYF.

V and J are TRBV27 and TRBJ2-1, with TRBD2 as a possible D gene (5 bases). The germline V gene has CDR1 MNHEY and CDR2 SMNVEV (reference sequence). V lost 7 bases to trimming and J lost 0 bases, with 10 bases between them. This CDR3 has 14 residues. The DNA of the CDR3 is TGTGCCAGCACCTCCCGGGGCTCCTACAATGAGCAGTTCTTC. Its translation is CASTSRGSYNEQFF.

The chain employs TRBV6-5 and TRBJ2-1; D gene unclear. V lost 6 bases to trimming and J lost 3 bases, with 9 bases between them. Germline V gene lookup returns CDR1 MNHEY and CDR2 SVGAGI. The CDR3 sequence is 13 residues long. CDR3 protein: CASSPRDYNEQFF. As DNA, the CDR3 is TGTGCCAGCAGCCCTAGGGACTACAATGAGCAGTTCTTC.

This chain's CDR3 is CASSLSVGGYNEQFF. CDR3 nucleotides: TGTGCCAGCAGTTTATCAGTGGGGGGGTACAATGAGCAGTTCTTC. This chain joins TRBV27 and TRBJ2-1; 7 bases are a match to TRBD2. V dropped 0 bases and J dropped 4; count of bases not matched to a gene: 3. In germline, CDR1 is MNHEY, CDR2 SMNVEV (reference sequence). This CDR3 contains 15 residues.

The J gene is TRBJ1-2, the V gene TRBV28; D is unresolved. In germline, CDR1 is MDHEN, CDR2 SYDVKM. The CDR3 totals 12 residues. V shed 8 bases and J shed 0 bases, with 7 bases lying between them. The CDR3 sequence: CASEHANYGYTF. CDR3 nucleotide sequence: TGTGCCAGCGAACACGCTAACTATGGCTACACCTTC.

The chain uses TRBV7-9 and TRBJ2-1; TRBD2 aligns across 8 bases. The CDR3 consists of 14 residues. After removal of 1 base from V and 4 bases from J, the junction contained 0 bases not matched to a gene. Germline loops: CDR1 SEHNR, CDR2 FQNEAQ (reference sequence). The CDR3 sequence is CASSLGLAYNEQFF. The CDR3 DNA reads TGTGCCAGCAGCTTAGGACTAGCGTACAATGAGCAGTTCTTC.

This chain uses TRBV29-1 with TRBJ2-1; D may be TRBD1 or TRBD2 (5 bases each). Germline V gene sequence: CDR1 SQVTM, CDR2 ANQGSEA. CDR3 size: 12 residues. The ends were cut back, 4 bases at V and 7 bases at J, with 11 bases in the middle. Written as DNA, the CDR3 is TGCAGCGTTGGAGCGGCAGGGAATGAGCAGTTCTTC. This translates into CSVGAAGNEQFF.

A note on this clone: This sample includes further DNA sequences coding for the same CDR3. This CDR3 reads CASSGSNTEAFF. The CDR3 coding sequence is TGCGCCAGCTCGGGCAGTAACACTGAAGCTTTCTTT. The J gene is TRBJ1-1, the V gene TRBV5-1; D is ambiguous. The CDR3 consists of 12 residues. Trimming took off 7 bases at V and 2 bases at J, with 9 bases between the two ends. The germline V gene has CDR1 SGHRS and CDR2 YFSETQ.

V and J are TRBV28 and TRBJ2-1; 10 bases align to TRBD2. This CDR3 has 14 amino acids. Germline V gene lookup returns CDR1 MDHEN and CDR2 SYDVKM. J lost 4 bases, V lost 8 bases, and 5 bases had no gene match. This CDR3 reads CASGSSGSYNEQFF. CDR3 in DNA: TGTGCCAGCGGCTCTAGCGGGAGTTACAATGAGCAGTTCTTC.

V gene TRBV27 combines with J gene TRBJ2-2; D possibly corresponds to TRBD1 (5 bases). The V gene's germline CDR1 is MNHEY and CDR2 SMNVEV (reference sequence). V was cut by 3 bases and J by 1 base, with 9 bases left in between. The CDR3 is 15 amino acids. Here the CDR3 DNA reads TGTGCCAGCAGTTTGCGGCAGGGGAACACCGGGGAGCTGTTTTTT. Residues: CASSLRQGNTGELFF.

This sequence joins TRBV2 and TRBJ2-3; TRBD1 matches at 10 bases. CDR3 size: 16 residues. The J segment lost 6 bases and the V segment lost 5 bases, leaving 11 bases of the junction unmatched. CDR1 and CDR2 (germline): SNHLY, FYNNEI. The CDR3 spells CASSQPRDRGEDTQYF. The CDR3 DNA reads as TGTGCCAGCAGTCAACCTCGGGACAGGGGTGAGGATACGCAGTATTTT.

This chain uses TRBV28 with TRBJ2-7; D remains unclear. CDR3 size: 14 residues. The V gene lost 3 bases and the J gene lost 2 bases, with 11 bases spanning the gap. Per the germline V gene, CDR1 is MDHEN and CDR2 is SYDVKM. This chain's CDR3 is CASSLVYDTYEQYF. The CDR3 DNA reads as TGTGCCAGCAGTTTGGTTTACGATACCTACGAGCAGTACTTC.

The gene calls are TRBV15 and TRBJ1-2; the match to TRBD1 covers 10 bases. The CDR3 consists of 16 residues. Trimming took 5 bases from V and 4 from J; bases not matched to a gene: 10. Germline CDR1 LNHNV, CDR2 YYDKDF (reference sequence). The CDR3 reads CATSPKWGQGIYGYTF. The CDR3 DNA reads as TGTGCCACCAGCCCAAAGTGGGGACAGGGGATCTATGGCTACACCTTC.

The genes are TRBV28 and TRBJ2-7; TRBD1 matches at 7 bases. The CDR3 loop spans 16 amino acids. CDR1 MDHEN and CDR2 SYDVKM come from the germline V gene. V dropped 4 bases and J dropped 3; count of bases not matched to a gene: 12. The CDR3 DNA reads TGTGCCAGCAGTTCCTATACAGGGGTATTTAACTACGAGCAGTACTTC. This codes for CASSSYTGVFNYEQYF. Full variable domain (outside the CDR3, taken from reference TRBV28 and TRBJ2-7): DVKVTQSSRYLVKRTGEKVFLECVQDMDHENMFWYRQDPGLGLRLIYFSYDVKMKEKGDIPEGYSVSREKKERFSLILESASTNQTSMYLCASSSYTGVFNYEQYFGPGTRLTVT.

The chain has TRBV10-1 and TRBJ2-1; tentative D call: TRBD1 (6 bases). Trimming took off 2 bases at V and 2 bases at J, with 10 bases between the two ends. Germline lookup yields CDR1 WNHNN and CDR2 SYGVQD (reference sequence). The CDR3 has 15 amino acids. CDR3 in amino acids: CASSERQGPYNEQFF. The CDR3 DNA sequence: TGCGCCAGCAGTGAGAGGCAGGGGCCCTACAATGAGCAGTTCTTC.

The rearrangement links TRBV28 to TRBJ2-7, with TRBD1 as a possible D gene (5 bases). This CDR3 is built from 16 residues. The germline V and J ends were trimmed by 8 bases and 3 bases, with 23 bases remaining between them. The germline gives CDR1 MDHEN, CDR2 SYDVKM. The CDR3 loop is CASSPPRVMTLYEQYF. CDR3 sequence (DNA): TGTGCCAGCTCCCCCCCCAGGGTAATGACCCTCTACGAGCAGTACTTC.

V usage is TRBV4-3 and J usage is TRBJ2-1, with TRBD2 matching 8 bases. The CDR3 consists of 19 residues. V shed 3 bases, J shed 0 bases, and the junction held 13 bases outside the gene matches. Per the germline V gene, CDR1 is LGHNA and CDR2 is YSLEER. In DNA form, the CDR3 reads TGCGCCAGCAGCCAGACCCCTTTAGGTAGCGGGATCTCCTACAATGAGCAGTTCTTC. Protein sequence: CASSQTPLGSGISYNEQFF.

The CDR3 DNA sequence: TGCGCCAGCAGCCCCGGGACAGGGCGTCAGCCCCAGCATTTT. It specifies CASSPGTGRQPQHF. The chain combines TRBV5-1 with TRBJ1-5; the match to TRBD1 covers 9 bases. Germline CDR1 and CDR2: SGHRS and YFSETQ. The CDR3 consists of 14 residues. Trimming at V came to 4 bases and at J to 6 bases, leaving 5 bases not matched to a gene.

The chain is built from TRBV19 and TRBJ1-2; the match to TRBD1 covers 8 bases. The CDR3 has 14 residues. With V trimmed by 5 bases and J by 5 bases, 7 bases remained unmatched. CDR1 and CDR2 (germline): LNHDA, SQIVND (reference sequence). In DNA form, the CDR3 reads TGTGCCAGTAGTTGGACAGGGAGCGGATATGGCTACACCTTC. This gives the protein CASSWTGSGYGYTF.

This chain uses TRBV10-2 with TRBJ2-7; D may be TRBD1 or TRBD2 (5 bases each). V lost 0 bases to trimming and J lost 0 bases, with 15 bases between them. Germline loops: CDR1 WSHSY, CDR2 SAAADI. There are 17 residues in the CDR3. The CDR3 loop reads CASSESPMGVTSYEQYF. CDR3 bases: TGCGCCAGCAGTGAGTCCCCCATGGGGGTAACCTCCTACGAGCAGTACTTC.

CDR3 coding DNA: TGTGCCAGCCCTAGCCCTGTCACCGGGGAGCTGTTTTTT. As protein: CASPSPVTGELFF. The gene calls are TRBV18 and TRBJ2-2; the D gene is possibly TRBD2 (5 bases). V lost 8 bases to trimming and J lost 4 bases, with 11 bases between them. CDR3 size: 13 residues. CDR1 is KGHSH, CDR2 LQKENI, per germline.

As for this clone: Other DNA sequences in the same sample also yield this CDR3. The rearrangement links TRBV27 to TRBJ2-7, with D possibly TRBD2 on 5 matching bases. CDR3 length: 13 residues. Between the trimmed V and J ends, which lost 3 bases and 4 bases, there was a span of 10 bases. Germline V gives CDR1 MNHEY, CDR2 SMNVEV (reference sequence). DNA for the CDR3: TGTGCCAGCAGTTTCACGGGAACTTACGAGCAGTACTTC. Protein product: CASSFTGTYEQYF.

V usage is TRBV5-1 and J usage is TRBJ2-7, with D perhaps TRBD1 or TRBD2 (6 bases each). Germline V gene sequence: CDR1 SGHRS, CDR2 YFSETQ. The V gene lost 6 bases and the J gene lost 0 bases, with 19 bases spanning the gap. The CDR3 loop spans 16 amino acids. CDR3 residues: CASTQSGAPSSYEQYF. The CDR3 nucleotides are TGCGCCAGCACCCAATCGGGGGCCCCAAGCTCCTACGAGCAGTACTTC.

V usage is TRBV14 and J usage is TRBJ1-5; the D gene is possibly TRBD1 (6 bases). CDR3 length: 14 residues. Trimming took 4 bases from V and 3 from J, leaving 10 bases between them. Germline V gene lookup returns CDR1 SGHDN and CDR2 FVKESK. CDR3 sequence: CASSLRGINQPQHF. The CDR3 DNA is TGTGCCAGCAGCCTGAGGGGGATCAATCAGCCCCAGCATTTT.

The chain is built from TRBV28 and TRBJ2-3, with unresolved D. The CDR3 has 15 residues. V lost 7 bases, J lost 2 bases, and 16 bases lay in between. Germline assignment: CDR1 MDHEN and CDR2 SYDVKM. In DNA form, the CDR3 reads TGTGCCAGCACCTCAAGGGTTGTGGTCACAGATACGCAGTATTTT. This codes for CASTSRVVVTDTQYF.

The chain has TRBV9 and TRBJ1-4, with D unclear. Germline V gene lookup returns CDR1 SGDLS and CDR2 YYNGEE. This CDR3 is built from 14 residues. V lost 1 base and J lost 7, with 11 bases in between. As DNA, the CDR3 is TGTGCCAGCAGCGTATCAAGGAGGGCTGAAAAACTGTTTTTT. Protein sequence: CASSVSRRAEKLFF.

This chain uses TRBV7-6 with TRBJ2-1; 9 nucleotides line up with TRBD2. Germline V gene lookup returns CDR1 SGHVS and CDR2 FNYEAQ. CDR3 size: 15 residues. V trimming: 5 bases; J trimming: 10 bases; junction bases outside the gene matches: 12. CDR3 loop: CASSPRVAGDIEQFF. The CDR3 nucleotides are TGTGCCAGCAGCCCCCGGGTAGCGGGAGACATCGAGCAGTTCTTC.